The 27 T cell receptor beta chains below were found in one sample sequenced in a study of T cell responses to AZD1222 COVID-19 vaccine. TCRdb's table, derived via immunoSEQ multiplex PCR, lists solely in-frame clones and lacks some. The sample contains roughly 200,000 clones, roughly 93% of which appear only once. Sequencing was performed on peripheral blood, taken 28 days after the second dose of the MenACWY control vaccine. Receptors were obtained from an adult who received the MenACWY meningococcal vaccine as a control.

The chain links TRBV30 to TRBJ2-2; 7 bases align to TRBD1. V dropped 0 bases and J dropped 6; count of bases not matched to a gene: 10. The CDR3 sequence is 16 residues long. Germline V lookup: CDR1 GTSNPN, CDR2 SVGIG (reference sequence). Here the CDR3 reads CAWSVRQGKIPGELFF. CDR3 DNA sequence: TGTGCCTGGAGTGTACGACAGGGAAAGATTCCCGGGGAGCTGTTTTTT. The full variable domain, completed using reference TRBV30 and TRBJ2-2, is SQTIHQWPATLVQPVGSPLSLECTVEGTSNPNLYWYRQAAGRGLQLLFYSVGIGQISSEVPQNLSASRPQDRQFILSSKKLLLSDSGFYLCAWSVRQGKIPGELFFGEGSRLTVL.

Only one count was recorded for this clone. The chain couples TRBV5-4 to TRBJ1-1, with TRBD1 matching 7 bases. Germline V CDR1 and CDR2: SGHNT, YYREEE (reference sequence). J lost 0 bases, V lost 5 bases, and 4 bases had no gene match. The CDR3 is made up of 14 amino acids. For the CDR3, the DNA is TGTGCCAGCAGTTCAGGGGGTATGAACACTGAAGCTTTCTTT. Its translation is CASSSGGMNTEAFF.

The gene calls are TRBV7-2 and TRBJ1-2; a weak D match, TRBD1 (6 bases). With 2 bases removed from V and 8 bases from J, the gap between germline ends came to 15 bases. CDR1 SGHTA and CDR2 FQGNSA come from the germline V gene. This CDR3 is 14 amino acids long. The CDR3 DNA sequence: TGTGCCAGCAGCTTAAATGGGGGCTTCCGAGGCTACACCTTC. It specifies CASSLNGGFRGYTF.

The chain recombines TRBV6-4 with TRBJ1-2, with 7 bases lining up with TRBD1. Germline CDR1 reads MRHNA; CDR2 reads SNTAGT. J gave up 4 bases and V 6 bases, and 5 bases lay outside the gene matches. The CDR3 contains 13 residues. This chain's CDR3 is CASRETGTYGYTF. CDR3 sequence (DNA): TGTGCCAGCAGGGAGACAGGGACCTATGGCTACACCTTC.

Written as DNA, the CDR3 is TGCGCCAGCAGCTTGGAACGCTCTGGAAACACCATATATTTT. Its translation is CASSLERSGNTIYF. The chain couples TRBV5-1 to TRBJ1-3; D gene uncertain. V lost 0 bases, J lost 0 bases, and 4 bases lay in between. This CDR3 contains 14 residues. Looked up from germline, CDR1 is SGHRS and CDR2 is YFSETQ.

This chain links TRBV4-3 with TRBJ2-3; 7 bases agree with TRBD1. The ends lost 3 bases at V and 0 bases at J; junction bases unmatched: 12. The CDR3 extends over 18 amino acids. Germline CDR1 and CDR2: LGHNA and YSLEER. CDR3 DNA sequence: TGCGCCAGCAGCCAGGAGAAGGAGACAGGGTCTAGCACAGATACGCAGTATTTT. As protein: CASSQEKETGSSTDTQYF.

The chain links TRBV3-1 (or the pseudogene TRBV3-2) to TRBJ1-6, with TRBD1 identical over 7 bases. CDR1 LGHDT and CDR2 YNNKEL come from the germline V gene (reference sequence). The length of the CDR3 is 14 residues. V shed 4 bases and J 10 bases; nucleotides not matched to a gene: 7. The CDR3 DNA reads TGTGCCAGCAGCCTCGCGACAGGGCCCTCACCCCTCCACTTT. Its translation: CASSLATGPSPLHF.

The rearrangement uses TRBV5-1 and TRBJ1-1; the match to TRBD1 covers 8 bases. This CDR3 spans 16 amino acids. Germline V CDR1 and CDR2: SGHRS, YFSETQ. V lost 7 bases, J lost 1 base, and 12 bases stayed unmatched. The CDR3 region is CASCEMTGARNTEAFF. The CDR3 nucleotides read TGCGCCAGCTGTGAAATGACAGGGGCGAGGAACACTGAAGCTTTCTTT. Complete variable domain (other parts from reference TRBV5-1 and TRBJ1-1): KAGVTQTPRYLIKTRGQQVTLSCSPISGHRSVSWYQQTPGQGLQFLFEYFSETQRNKGNFPGRFSGRQFSNSRSEMNVSTLELGDSALYLCASCEMTGARNTEAFFGQGTRLTVV.

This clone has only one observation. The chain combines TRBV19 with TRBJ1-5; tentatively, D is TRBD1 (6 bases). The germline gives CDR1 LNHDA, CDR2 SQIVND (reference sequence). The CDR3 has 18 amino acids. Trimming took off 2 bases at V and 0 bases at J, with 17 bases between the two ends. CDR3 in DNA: TGTGCCAGTAGTATACCTGGGAAGGGGGAATATAGCAATCAGCCCCAGCATTTT. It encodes CASSIPGKGEYSNQPQHF.

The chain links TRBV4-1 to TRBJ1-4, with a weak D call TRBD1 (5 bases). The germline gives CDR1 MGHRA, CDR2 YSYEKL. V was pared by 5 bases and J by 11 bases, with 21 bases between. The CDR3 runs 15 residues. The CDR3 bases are TGCGCCAGCAGCACTCAGGGTACAATCACAGGCAAACTGTTTTTT. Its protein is CASSTQGTITGKLFF.

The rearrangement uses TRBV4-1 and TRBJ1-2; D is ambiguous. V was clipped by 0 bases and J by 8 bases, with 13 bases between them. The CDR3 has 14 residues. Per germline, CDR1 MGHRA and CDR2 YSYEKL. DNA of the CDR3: TGCGCCAGCAGCCAAGAGGGAAGCCTTAACGGCTACACCTTC. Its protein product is CASSQEGSLNGYTF.

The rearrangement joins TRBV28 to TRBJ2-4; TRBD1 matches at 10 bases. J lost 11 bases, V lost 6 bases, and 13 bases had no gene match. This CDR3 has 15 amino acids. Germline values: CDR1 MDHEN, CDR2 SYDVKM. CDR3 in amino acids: CASRRPGTGEGVQYF. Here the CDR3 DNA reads TGTGCCAGCAGACGCCCGGGGACAGGGGAAGGGGTTCAGTACTTC.

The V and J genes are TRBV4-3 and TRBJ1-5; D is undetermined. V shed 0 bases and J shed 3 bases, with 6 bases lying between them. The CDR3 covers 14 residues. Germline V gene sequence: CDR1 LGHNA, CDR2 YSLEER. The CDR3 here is CASSQDWINQPQHF. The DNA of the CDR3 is TGCGCCAGCAGCCAAGATTGGATCAATCAGCCCCAGCATTTT.

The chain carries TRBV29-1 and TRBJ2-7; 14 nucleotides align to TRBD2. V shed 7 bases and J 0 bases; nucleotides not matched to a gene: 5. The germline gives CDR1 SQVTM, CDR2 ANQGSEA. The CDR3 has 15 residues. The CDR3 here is CSALGLAGASYEQYF. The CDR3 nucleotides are TGCAGCGCCCTGGGACTAGCGGGGGCCTCCTACGAGCAGTACTTC.

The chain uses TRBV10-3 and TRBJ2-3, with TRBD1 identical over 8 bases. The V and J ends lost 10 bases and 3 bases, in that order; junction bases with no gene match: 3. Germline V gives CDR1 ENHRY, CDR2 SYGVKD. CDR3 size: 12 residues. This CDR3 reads CATGQGTDTQYF. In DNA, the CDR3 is TGTGCCACCGGACAGGGTACAGATACGCAGTATTTT.

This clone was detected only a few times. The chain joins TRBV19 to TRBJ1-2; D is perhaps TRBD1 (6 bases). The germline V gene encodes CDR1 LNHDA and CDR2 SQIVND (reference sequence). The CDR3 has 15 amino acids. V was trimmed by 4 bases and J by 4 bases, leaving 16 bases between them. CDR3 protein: CASSTTGNIIYGYTF. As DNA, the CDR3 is TGTGCCAGTAGTACCACAGGGAACATCATCTATGGCTACACCTTC.

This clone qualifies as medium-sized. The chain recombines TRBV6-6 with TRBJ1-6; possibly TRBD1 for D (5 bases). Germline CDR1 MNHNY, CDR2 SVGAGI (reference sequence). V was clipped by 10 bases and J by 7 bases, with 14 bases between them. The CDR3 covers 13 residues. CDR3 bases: TGTGCCACTACGACAGCTCTCAATTCACCCCTCCACTTT. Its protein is CATTTALNSPLHF.

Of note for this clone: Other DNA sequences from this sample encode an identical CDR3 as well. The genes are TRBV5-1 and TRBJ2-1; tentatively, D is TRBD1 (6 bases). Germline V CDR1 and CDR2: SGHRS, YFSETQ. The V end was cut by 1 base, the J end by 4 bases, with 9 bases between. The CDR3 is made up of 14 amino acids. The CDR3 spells CASSLSQGYNEQFF. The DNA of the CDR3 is TGCGCCAGCAGCTTGTCCCAGGGGTACAATGAGCAGTTCTTC.

CDR3 amino acids: CASSFQGNEKLFF. The CDR3 DNA sequence: TGCGCCAGCAGCTTCCAGGGAAATGAAAAACTGTTTTTT. V gene TRBV5-1 combines with J gene TRBJ1-4; the D gene is possibly TRBD1 (5 bases). There are 13 residues in the CDR3. The germline gives CDR1 SGHRS, CDR2 YFSETQ. V was pared by 2 bases and J by 5 bases, with 7 bases between.

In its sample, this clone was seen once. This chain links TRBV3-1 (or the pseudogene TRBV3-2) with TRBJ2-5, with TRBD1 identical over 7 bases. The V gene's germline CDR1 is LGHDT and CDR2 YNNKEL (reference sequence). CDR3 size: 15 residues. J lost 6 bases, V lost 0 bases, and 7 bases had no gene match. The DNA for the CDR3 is TGTGCCAGCAGCCAAGAAGACAGGGCGGCAAAGACCCAGTACTTC. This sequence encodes CASSQEDRAAKTQYF.

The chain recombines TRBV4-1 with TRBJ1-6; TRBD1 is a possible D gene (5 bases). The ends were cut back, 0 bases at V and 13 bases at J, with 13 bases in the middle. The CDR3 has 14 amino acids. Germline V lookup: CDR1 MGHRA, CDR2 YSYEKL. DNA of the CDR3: TGCGCCAGCAGCCAAGAAGGCCACAGGACCCCCCTCCACTTT. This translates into CASSQEGHRTPLHF.

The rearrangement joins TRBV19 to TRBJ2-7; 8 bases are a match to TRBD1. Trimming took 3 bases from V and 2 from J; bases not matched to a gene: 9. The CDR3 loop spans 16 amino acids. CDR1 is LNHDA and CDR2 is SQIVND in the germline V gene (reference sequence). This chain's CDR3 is CASSISGTGFAYEQYF. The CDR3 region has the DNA TGTGCCAGTAGTATCTCCGGGACAGGTTTCGCCTACGAGCAGTACTTC.

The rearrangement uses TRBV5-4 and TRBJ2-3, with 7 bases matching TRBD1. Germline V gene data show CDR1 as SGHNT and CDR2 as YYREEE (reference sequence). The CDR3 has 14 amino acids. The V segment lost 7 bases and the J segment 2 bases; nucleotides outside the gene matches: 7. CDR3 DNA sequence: TGTGCCAGCGGACCAGACAGGGCCACAGATACGCAGTATTTT. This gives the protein CASGPDRATDTQYF.

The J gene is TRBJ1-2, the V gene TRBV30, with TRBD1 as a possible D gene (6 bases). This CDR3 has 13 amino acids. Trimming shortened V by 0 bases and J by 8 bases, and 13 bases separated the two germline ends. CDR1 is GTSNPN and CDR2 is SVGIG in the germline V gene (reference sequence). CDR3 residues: CAWSVLQGGGYTF. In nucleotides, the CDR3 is TGTGCCTGGAGTGTCCTACAGGGCGGAGGCTACACCTTC.

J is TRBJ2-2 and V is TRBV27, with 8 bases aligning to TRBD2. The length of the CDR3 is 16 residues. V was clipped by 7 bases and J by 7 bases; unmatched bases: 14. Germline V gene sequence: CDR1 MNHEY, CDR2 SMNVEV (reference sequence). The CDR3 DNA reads TGTGCCAGCACCCCCTTCGGGGGGGGCCTGGACGGGGAGCTGTTTTTT. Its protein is CASTPFGGGLDGELFF.

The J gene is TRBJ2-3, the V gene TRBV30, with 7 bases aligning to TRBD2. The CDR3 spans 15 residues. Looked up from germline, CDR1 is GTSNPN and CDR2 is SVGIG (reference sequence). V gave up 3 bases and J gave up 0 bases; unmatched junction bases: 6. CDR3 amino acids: CAWSLGAGSTDTQYF. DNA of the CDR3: TGTGCCTGGAGCTTGGGAGCGGGGAGCACAGATACGCAGTATTTT.

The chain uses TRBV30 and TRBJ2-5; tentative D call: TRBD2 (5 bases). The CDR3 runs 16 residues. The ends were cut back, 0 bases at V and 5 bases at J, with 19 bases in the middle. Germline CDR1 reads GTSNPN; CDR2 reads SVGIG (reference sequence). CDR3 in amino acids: CAWSVRGRVVRETQYF. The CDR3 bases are TGTGCCTGGAGTGTACGAGGGAGAGTTGTCAGGGAGACCCAGTACTTC.